This TCR beta chain was sequenced in a study of cytomegalovirus exposure and HLA in healthy donors. The PCR contained 60 Vbeta and 13 Jbeta primers. Assay used: immunoSEQ multiplex PCR; TCRdb lists only in-frame clones, some missing. The table has around 180,000 clones, roughly 70% seen once; the top ten hold approximately 1.5%. On this clone itself: Its specificity is unknown.

Study-wide points: Among CMV-associated TCR beta chains, most appeared HLA-restricted in a later analysis. When analyzed later, a missense DCLRE1C variant was found to be linked to TCR beta V- and J-gene trimming. Through in vitro validation, three CMV-associated chains were shown to be specific for CMV antigens.

The receptor was isolated from a girl aged 5-17 years in good health and CMV-seronegative. The sequenced sample consisted of PBMCs.

The CDR3 loop reads CASSQAGADTQYF. CDR3 in DNA: TGTGCCAGCAGTCAAGCGGGGGCAGATACGCAGTATTTT. V gene TRBV7-7 combines with J gene TRBJ2-3; 8 positions agree with TRBD2. The junction had 3 bases not matched to a gene; V was cut back by 6 bases and J by 4 bases. CDR1 is SSHAT, CDR2 FNYEAQ, per germline (reference sequence). The CDR3 spans 13 residues.